The T cell receptor (beta chain) described here comes from a study of T cell repertoires in cytomegalovirus infection (dated by TCRdb to between 2017 and 2020). Regarding the study in general: The peptide stimulations were aimed at well-studied HLA-B-restricted epitopes as well as recently identified HLA-C-restricted CMV epitopes, whose presentation resists viral immunomodulation. Because public TCR beta signatures pointed to carriage of CMV infection together with the matching HLA type, the HLA type of each donor mattered for the analysis. Study-wide findings and limitations: Cumulative frequency of public TCR beta family members discriminated carriers of CMV infection plus the relevant HLA type in this cohort and an independent approximately 360-donor cohort. The ex vivo response was dominated by HLA-C-restricted CMV-specific TCR beta clonotypes, and the single most frequent clonotype in two of eight donors was supplied by these HLA-C-restricted clonotypes.

This specimen's treatment or condition label, interpreted: in vitro stimulation with specific CMV peptide epitopes to enrich CMV-specific T cells. Regarding this clonotype: Its antigen remains unidentified. No base quality values were provided; no much bigger clone lies one nucleotide off.

Sequencing used an Illumina HiSeq 1500. The public sequencing data were trimmed at Q25 with fastp and processed into clonotypes with MiXCR by TCRdb, which kept only in-frame beta chains. Identical CDR3 protein sequences are pooled into one entry, listed with their most common genes and DNA. The sample yields 750,000 to 900,000 distinct CDR3 sequences; 29% were counted once. The ten largest account for over 10% of the sample. The receptor comes from a human donor in good health (CMV status not recorded). Some clones in this sample may be carry-over from other donors' samples. Source: cultured CD8+ T cells from PBMCs, taken from culture after CMV antigen stimulation.

The CDR3 here reads CASSVGLAGASYNEQFF. The nucleotides read TGTGCCAGCAGCGTAGGTCTAGCGGGGGCCTCCTACAATGAGCAGTTCTTC. The V gene is TRBV9 and the J gene is TRBJ2-1; 10 junctional bases match TRBD2. Including cysteine and phenylalanine, the CDR3 has 17 amino acids. Only the CDR3 DNA is retained, 51 bases long and in frame from the first base. CDR1 and CDR2, looked up from the germline V gene, are SGDLS and YYNGEE. Relative to germline, V is missing 0 bases and J is missing 0 bases, with 3 bases of the junction outside any gene match.